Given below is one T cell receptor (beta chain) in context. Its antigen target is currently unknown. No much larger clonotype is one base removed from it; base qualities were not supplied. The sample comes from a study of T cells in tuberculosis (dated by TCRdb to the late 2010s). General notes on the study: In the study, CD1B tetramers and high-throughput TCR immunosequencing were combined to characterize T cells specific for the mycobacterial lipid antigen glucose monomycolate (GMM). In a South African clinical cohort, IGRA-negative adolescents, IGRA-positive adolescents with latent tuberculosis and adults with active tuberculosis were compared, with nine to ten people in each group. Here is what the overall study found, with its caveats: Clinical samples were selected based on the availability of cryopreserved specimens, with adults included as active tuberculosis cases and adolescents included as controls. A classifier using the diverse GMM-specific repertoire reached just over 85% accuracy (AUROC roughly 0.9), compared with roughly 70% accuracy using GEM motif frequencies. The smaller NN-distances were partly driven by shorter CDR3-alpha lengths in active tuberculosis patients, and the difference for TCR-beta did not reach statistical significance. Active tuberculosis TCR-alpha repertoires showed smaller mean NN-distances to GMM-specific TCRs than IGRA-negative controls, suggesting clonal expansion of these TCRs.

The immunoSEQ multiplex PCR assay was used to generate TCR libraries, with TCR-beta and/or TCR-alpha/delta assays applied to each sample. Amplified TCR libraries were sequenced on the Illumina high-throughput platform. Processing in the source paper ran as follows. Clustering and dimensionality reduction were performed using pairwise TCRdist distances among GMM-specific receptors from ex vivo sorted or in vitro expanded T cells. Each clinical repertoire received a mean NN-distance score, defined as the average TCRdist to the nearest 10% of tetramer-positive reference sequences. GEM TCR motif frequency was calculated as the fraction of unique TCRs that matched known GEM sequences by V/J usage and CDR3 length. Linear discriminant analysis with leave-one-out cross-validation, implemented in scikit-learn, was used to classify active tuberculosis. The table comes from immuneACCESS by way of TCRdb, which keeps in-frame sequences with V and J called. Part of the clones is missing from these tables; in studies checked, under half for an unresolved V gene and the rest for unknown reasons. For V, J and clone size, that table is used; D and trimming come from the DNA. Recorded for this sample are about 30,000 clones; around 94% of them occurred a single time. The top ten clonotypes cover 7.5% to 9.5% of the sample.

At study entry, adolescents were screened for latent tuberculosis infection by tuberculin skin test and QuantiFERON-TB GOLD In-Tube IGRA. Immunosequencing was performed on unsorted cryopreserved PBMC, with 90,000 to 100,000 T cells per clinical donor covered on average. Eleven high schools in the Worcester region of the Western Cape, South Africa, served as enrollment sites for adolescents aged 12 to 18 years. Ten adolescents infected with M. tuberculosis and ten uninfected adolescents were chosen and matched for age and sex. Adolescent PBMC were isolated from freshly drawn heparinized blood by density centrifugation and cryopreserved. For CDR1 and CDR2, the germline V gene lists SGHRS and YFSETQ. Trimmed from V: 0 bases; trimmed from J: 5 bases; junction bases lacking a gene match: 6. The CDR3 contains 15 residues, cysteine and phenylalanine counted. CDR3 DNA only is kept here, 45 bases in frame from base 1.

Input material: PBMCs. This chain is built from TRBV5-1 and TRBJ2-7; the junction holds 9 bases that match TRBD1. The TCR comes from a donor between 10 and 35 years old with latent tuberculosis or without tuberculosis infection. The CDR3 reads CASSLAADRGDEQYF. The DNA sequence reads TGCGCCAGCAGCTTGGCCGCAGACAGGGGGGACGAGCAGTACTTC.